Shown below are 2 T cell receptor beta chains from a single sample sequenced in a study of blood T cells in healthy people across ages (dated by TCRdb to between 2015 and 2016). Receptor libraries were prepared by 5' RACE. The run used an Illumina HiSeq 2500. A second PCR of 7 to 11 cycles was run with a J-beta primer mix and a sample-barcoded 5' primer. Clones were called with MiXCR by TCRdb after fastp trimmed the public reads at Q25, and only in-frame beta chains were retained. Each record represents a unique CDR3 protein, reported with the most common genes and DNA among its rows. The sample contains more than 500,000 distinct CDR3 sequences, about 25% of them found a single time. Clones ranked in the top ten supply approximately 3.6% of the sample. This same sample was also part of a study on T cells of mothers and their children.

The sample consisted of blood. All receptors come from a boy aged 2-9 years in good health.

The table lists this clonotype with a count of one. The DNA of the CDR3 is TGTGCCAGCAGCCGGAACGGGAGGGCCGGGGAGCTGTTTTTT. The encoded protein is CASSRNGRAGELFF. The J gene is TRBJ2-2, the V gene TRBV3-1, with 8 bases that match TRBD2. Germline V CDR1 and CDR2: LGHDT, YNNKEL (reference sequence). The CDR3 is made up of 14 amino acids. Germline trimming cut 4 bases from V and 6 bases from J; bases unmatched to any gene: 4.

The genes are TRBV10-3 and TRBJ2-5; 7 bases are a match to TRBD2. The ends lost 4 bases at V and 4 bases at J; junction bases unmatched: 9. This CDR3 is 15 amino acids long. In germline, CDR1 is ENHRY, CDR2 SYGVKD. In DNA form, the CDR3 reads TGTGCCATCAGTGTCTATAGCGGGCAAGGAGAGACCCAGTACTTC. The encoded protein is CAISVYSGQGETQYF.